Shown below are 31 T cell receptor beta chains from a single sample sequenced in a study of vaccination and CD4 T cells after COVID-19. Their specific antigens are unknown. The Oncomine TCR Beta short-read assay sequenced DNA from cultured CD4+ T cells. TCRdb re-called the PCR reads through MiXCR, storing one row per CDR3 protein. The sample has under 2,000 distinct CDR3 sequences; roughly 14% are singletons. Treatment: approximately 9-day PBMC culture with coronavirus spike peptide pools or control peptides (ViraFEST assay). The unexposed donor gave CD4+ T cells before the COVID-19 pandemic (2011-2018). Sequencing used CD4+ T cells from blood, cultured in vitro. The receptor set was obtained from a human donor in good health.

The J gene is TRBJ2-7, the V gene TRBV6-5; no firm D call. Deletions cut 4 bases from V and 0 bases from J, with 13 bases between. Germline-derived CDR1 and CDR2 are MNHEY and SVGAGI. The CDR3 consists of 15 residues. Written as DNA, the CDR3 is TGTGCCAGCAGTTCTACACTGCCGGGCTCCTACGAGCAGTACTTC. Its protein is CASSSTLPGSYEQYF.

Relative to its sample, this clonotype is medium-sized. The V gene is TRBV12-3 or TRBV12-4, the J gene TRBJ1-5; TRBD1 aligns across 7 bases. V lost 4 bases, J lost 11 bases, and 5 bases stayed unmatched. CDR3 length equals 12 residues. CDR3 protein: CASSSRDRAQHF. DNA of the CDR3: TGTGCCAGCAGTTCCAGAGACAGGGCCCAGCATTTT.

This clonotype is medium-sized within its sample. This sequence joins TRBV30 and TRBJ1-6, with 9 bases aligning to TRBD1. Germline trimming cut 5 bases from V and 7 bases from J; bases unmatched to any gene: 0. The germline V gene encodes CDR1 GTSNPN and CDR2 SVGIG (reference sequence). The CDR3 sequence is 12 residues long. The CDR3 DNA reads as TGTGCCTGGGGACAGGGGAATTCACCCCTCCACTTT. It translates to CAWGQGNSPLHF. The variable domain in full, completed from reference TRBV30 and TRBJ1-6, reads SQTIHQWPATLVQPVGSPLSLECTVEGTSNPNLYWYRQAAGRGLQLLFYSVGIGQISSEVPQNLSASRPQDRQFILSSKKLLLSDSGFYLCAWGQGNSPLHFGNGTRLTVT.

J is TRBJ2-1 and V is TRBV5-4; possibly TRBD1 for D (6 bases). The V gene's germline CDR1 is SGHNT and CDR2 YYREEE (reference sequence). Trimming shortened V by 4 bases and J by 10 bases, and 15 bases separated the two germline ends. The CDR3 has 13 residues. As DNA, the CDR3 is TGTGCCAGCAGCCCGAACAGGGAGAGGGAGCAGTTCTTC. This encodes CASSPNREREQFF.

This clonotype has more than one count but fewer than ten. The J gene is TRBJ2-1, the V gene TRBV7-3; D might be TRBD1 (5 bases). Germline lookup yields CDR1 SGHTA and CDR2 FQGTGA. The CDR3 length is 12 residues. Trimming shortened V by 4 bases and J by 7 bases, and 8 bases separated the two germline ends. Here the CDR3 reads CASSSQGNEQFF. DNA for the CDR3: TGTGCCAGCAGCTCCCAGGGTAATGAGCAGTTCTTC.

This clonotype showed up just a few times. The rearrangement uses TRBV19 and TRBJ2-7; TRBD2 matches 12 bases. The CDR3 length is 15 residues. Germline-derived CDR1 and CDR2 are LNHDA and SQIVND (reference sequence). J lost 0 bases, V lost 6 bases, and 3 bases had no gene match. The CDR3 DNA reads as TGTGCCAGTAGCCTGGGACTAGCGGGCTCCTACGAGCAGTACTTC. Encoded protein: CASSLGLAGSYEQYF.

This clonotype ranks as medium-sized. The gene calls are TRBV20-1 and TRBJ2-2; 7 bases match TRBD1. V lost 3 bases to trimming and J lost 6 bases; unmatched junction nucleotides: 4. Germline CDR1 and CDR2: DFQATT and SNEGSKA (reference sequence). The CDR3 is 13 amino acids. CDR3 region: CSASRQGSGELFF. In nucleotides, the CDR3 is TGCAGTGCTAGTAGACAGGGTTCCGGGGAGCTGTTTTTT.

V and J are TRBV19 and TRBJ2-1, with TRBD1 as a possible D gene (5 bases). The CDR3 is made up of 15 amino acids. V was trimmed by 3 bases and J by 0 bases, leaving 9 bases between them. CDR1 LNHDA and CDR2 SQIVND come from the germline V gene (reference sequence). This CDR3 reads CASSMGRNSYNEQFF. CDR3 DNA: TGTGCCAGTAGTATGGGGCGGAACTCCTACAATGAGCAGTTCTTC. Using reference TRBV19 and TRBJ2-1 for the parts outside the CDR3, the full variable domain is DGGITQSPKYLFRKEGQNVTLSCEQNLNHDAMYWYRQDPGQGLRLIYYSQIVNDFQKGDIAEGYSVSREKKESFPLTVTSAQKNPTAFYLCASSMGRNSYNEQFFGPGTRLTVL.

This clonotype is medium-sized within its sample. The chain has TRBV7-9 and TRBJ1-1; D call uncertain. The V and J ends lost 1 base and 5 bases respectively, with 11 bases between them. Germline lookup yields CDR1 SEHNR and CDR2 FQNEAQ (reference sequence). The CDR3 runs 14 residues. In nucleotides, the CDR3 is TGTGCCAGCAGCTTAGAGGGTTGGGAAACTGAAGCTTTCTTT. It specifies CASSLEGWETEAFF.

This clonotype is classed as medium-sized. CDR3 nucleotides: TGTGCCAGCAGCCTGGGGGTGAGGCAGCCCCAGCATTTT. It codes for CASSLGVRQPQHF. This chain joins TRBV7-2 and TRBJ1-5, with D possibly matching TRBD1 (5 bases). V dropped 5 bases and J dropped 7 bases, with 12 bases sitting between them. CDR1 and CDR2 (germline): SGHTA, FQGNSA. This CDR3 region has 13 residues.

The chain joins TRBV9 to TRBJ2-7; 8 bases are a match to TRBD2. Germline V gene lookup returns CDR1 SGDLS and CDR2 YYNGEE. CDR3 length: 15 amino acids. V was clipped by 0 bases and J by 4 bases; unmatched bases: 6. This CDR3 reads CASSVGDSGTYEQYF. CDR3 in DNA: TGTGCCAGCAGCGTAGGTGATAGCGGGACGTACGAGCAGTACTTC.

By frequency in the sample, this clonotype is medium-sized. The chain carries TRBV18 and TRBJ2-5; D is undetermined. The germline gives CDR1 KGHSH, CDR2 LQKENI. This CDR3 has 13 residues. V lost 6 bases and J 1 base, leaving 9 bases between the germline ends. The CDR3 nucleotides read TGTGCCAGCTCTCTACAGTTCCAAGAGACCCAGTACTTC. As protein: CASSLQFQETQYF. The full variable domain, completed using reference TRBV18 and TRBJ2-5, is NAGVMQNPRHLVRRRGQEARLRCSPMKGHSHVYWYRQLPEEGLKFMVYLQKENIIDESGMPKERFSAEFPKEGPSILRIQQVVRGDSAAYFCASSLQFQETQYFGPGTRLLVL.

By share, this clonotype counts as large. The J gene is TRBJ2-2, the V gene TRBV15, with D unclear. The V and J ends lost 0 bases and 0 bases respectively, with 8 bases between them. The CDR3 loop spans 16 amino acids. CDR1 is LNHNV, CDR2 YYDKDF, per germline (reference sequence). The CDR3 sequence: CATSRDVSANTGELFF. The DNA for the CDR3 is TGTGCCACCAGCAGAGATGTATCTGCGAACACCGGGGAGCTGTTTTTT.

Relative to its sample, this clonotype is medium-sized (0.01 to 0.1%). The V call is TRBV20-1, the J call TRBJ2-6; D is unclear. Trimming left V 0 bases short and J 2 bases short, with 11 bases between. This CDR3 contains 16 residues. Germline CDR1 DFQATT, CDR2 SNEGSKA (reference sequence). DNA for the CDR3: TGCAGTGCTAGAGATCCGTTGGGGACTGGGGCCAACGTCCTGACTTTC. This translates into CSARDPLGTGANVLTF.

The CDR3, as DNA: TGTGCCAGCAGCTCCGGACAGGGGGCTTACGAGCAGTACTTC. Protein sequence: CASSSGQGAYEQYF. The chain joins TRBV11-3 to TRBJ2-7; 11 nucleotides line up with TRBD1. V lost 4 bases, J lost 4 bases, and 3 bases stayed unmatched. Germline CDR1 and CDR2: SGHNT and YENEEA. The CDR3 covers 14 residues.

In its sample, this clonotype ranks as medium-sized (0.01 to 0.1%). The gene calls are TRBV20-1 and TRBJ1-1, with D tentatively TRBD1 (5 bases). Trimming cost V 0 bases and J 12 bases, with 14 bases left between them. This CDR3 has 12 residues. In germline, CDR1 is DFQATT, CDR2 SNEGSKA (reference sequence). The CDR3 DNA reads TGCAGTGCTAGAGATCCCGGGACTAAGCCTTTCTTT. Its protein is CSARDPGTKPFF.

This clonotype is a singleton in its sample. V is TRBV4-1 and J is TRBJ1-2; 7 nucleotides align to TRBD1. There are 14 residues in the CDR3. Germline V CDR1 and CDR2: MGHRA, YSYEKL. Trimming removed 4 bases from V and 6 bases from J; junction bases left unmatched: 8. CDR3 sequence reads: CASSPTGDYDGYTF. The DNA of the CDR3 is TGCGCCAGCAGCCCTACAGGGGACTATGATGGCTACACCTTC.

This chain uses TRBV20-1 with TRBJ2-1, with 8 bases fitting TRBD2. Trimming cost V 0 bases and J 3 bases; bases outside gene matches: 7. There are 16 residues in the CDR3. The germline gives CDR1 DFQATT, CDR2 SNEGSKA (reference sequence). The CDR3 sequence is CSARDLRGVSYNEQFF. The CDR3, as DNA: TGCAGTGCTAGAGATTTGCGGGGGGTAAGCTACAATGAGCAGTTCTTC.

By share, this clonotype counts as medium-sized (0.01 to 0.1%). The V call is TRBV19, the J call TRBJ1-1, with D possibly TRBD1 on 6 matching bases. The CDR3 is made up of 13 amino acids. Germline V gene lookup returns CDR1 LNHDA and CDR2 SQIVND (reference sequence). V was trimmed by 8 bases and J by 0 bases, leaving 10 bases between them. In DNA, the CDR3 is TGTGCCAGTGGACAGTCCATGAACACTGAAGCTTTCTTT. It is translated as CASGQSMNTEAFF.

J is TRBJ2-5 and V is TRBV5-4; D is possibly TRBD1 (6 bases). The germline gives CDR1 SGHNT, CDR2 YYREEE (reference sequence). This CDR3 is 13 amino acids long. V lost 4 bases and J 3 bases, leaving 10 bases between the germline ends. CDR3 in DNA: TGTGCCAGCAGCAAGTCAGGGGAAGAGACCCAGTACTTC. It specifies CASSKSGEETQYF.

This clonotype is judged medium-sized. The CDR3 DNA sequence: TGTGCCAGCAGTTCCACCGGGACAGGGTTTTATGGCTACACCTTC. As protein: CASSSTGTGFYGYTF. V gene TRBV6-5 combines with J gene TRBJ1-2; 9 nucleotides match TRBD1. The germline V gene encodes CDR1 MNHEY and CDR2 SVGAGI. J lost 5 bases, V lost 4 bases, and 8 bases had no gene match. There are 15 residues in the CDR3.

By frequency in the sample, this clonotype is medium-sized. The chain joins TRBV6-1 to TRBJ2-7; TRBD2 aligns across 8 bases. Germline trimming cut 7 bases from V and 3 bases from J; bases unmatched to any gene: 8. This CDR3 is built from 14 residues. Germline loops: CDR1 MNHNS, CDR2 SASEGT. The CDR3 sequence: CASTIGGGSYEQYF. CDR3 DNA: TGTGCCAGCACTATCGGGGGGGGGAGCTACGAGCAGTACTTC.

V gene TRBV12-3 or TRBV12-4 combines with J gene TRBJ2-7, with a weak D call TRBD1 (5 bases). V was cut by 1 base and J by 4 bases, with 8 bases left in between. The length of the CDR3 is 13 residues. The CDR3 coding sequence is TGTGCCAGCAGTTTAGGACAGACATACGAGCAGTACTTC. Protein: CASSLGQTYEQYF.

This clonotype was recorded a few times. The rearrangement joins TRBV29-1 to TRBJ2-2; no reliable D call. Per the germline V gene, CDR1 is SQVTM and CDR2 is ANQGSEA. The CDR3 totals 13 residues. V was shortened by 5 bases and J by 6 bases, with 13 bases between the two germline ends. CDR3 sequence (DNA): TGCAGCGTTCATCAGGAATCCGCCGGGGAGCTGTTTTTT. Translating gives CSVHQESAGELFF.

Relative to its sample, this clonotype is medium-sized. CDR3 sequence: CSAPLAFETQYF. The CDR3 DNA sequence: TGCAGTGCTCCACTAGCGTTCGAGACCCAGTACTTC. The chain employs TRBV20-1 and TRBJ2-5, with 7 nucleotides matching TRBD2. CDR3 length: 12 residues. CDR1 and CDR2 (germline): DFQATT, SNEGSKA (reference sequence). Trimming at V came to 5 bases and at J to 5 bases, leaving 5 bases not matched to a gene.

This clonotype is categorized as medium-sized. V usage is TRBV11-3 and J usage is TRBJ2-5; TRBD1 aligns across 9 bases. The V gene end was trimmed by 5 bases and the J gene end by 5 bases; junction bases not matched to a gene: 9. The CDR3 loop spans 15 amino acids. CDR1 is SGHNT and CDR2 is YENEEA in the germline V gene. CDR3 region: CASSRGQGIVETQYF. The CDR3 DNA is TGTGCCAGCAGCCGTGGACAGGGGATCGTGGAGACCCAGTACTTC. Full variable domain (outside the CDR3, taken from reference TRBV11-3 and TRBJ2-5): EAGVVQSPRYKIIEKKQPVAFWCNPISGHNTLYWYLQNLGQGPELLIRYENEEAVDDSQLPKDRFSAERLKGVDSTLKIQPAELGDSAVYLCASSRGQGIVETQYFGPGTRLLVL.

By sample fraction, this clonotype is medium-sized. J is TRBJ2-3 and V is TRBV6-1; D not resolved. Between the trimmed V and J ends, which lost 5 bases and 4 bases, there was a span of 10 bases. The CDR3 consists of 13 residues. Germline assignment: CDR1 MNHNS and CDR2 SASEGT. As DNA, the CDR3 is TGTGCCAGCAGTCTCCCGCCGGCAGATACGCAGTATTTT. Residues: CASSLPPADTQYF.

This clonotype is medium-sized in the sample. V gene TRBV20-1 combines with J gene TRBJ2-5; 16 positions agree with TRBD2. The CDR3 is 17 amino acids. Trimming cost V 0 bases and J 5 bases; bases outside gene matches: 6. Germline values: CDR1 DFQATT, CDR2 SNEGSKA (reference sequence). The CDR3 sequence is CSARDGTSGRAVETQYF. DNA of the CDR3: TGCAGTGCTAGAGATGGGACTAGCGGGAGGGCCGTGGAGACCCAGTACTTC.

V is TRBV7-9 and J is TRBJ1-4, with 9 bases lining up with TRBD1. Looked up from germline, CDR1 is SEHNR and CDR2 is FQNEAQ (reference sequence). This CDR3 contains 18 residues. The V segment lost 5 bases and the J segment 0 bases; nucleotides outside the gene matches: 10. CDR3 loop: CASSLGQGRSATNEKLFF. The CDR3 region has the DNA TGTGCCAGCAGCCTAGGACAGGGGCGTAGTGCAACTAATGAAAAACTGTTTTTT.

This clonotype appeared a single time. A read error is possible here, since a much larger clone lies one base away. The V call is TRBV21-1, the J call TRBJ2-3; the D call TRBD1 from the table was never checked on the DNA. TRBV21-1 is labeled a pseudogene. The length of the CDR3 is 14 residues. CDR3 region: CASSNRDLTNTQYF. The CDR3 nucleotides read TGTGCCAGCAGCAACCGGGACCTCACAAATACGCAGTATTTT.

This clonotype has just a few counts. This chain links TRBV29-1 with TRBJ1-1; the D is unclear. Trimming removed 0 bases at V and 3 bases at J, with 11 bases between. The CDR3 consists of 14 residues. In germline, CDR1 is SQVTM, CDR2 ANQGSEA. The CDR3 sequence: CSVEEVRDYTEAFF. The CDR3 region has the DNA TGCAGCGTTGAAGAAGTCAGAGATTACACTGAAGCTTTCTTT.